This T cell receptor (beta chain) was sequenced in a study of T cells in Graves' hyperthyroidism and ophthalmopathy. The CDR3 regions of TCR beta were amplified from RNA transcripts. With the HTBI primer set, the TCR CDR3 went through a first round of RT-PCR. TCRdb reprocessed the multiplex PCR reads via MiXCR and lists one record per CDR3 protein. Here the sample spans 360,000 or so distinct CDR3 sequences, approximately 18% being singletons. Findings and caveats of the study: Most thyroid-expanded clonotypes above 0.001 were also found in blood.

The CDR3 has 13 residues. Germline CDR1 and CDR2: LGHDT and YNNKEL (reference sequence). Trimming removed 1 base at V and 3 bases at J, with 7 bases between. This clonotype was seen a few times. Its antigen remains unidentified. Ophthalmopathy patients had Clinical Activity Score at least 3, NOSPECS grade at least 4, duration under 3 months. V gene TRBV3-1 combines with J gene TRBJ2-7; D uncertain. The sequenced sample was blood. The sequence was obtained from a woman between 35 and 50 years old with Graves' ophthalmopathy. The CDR3 DNA sequence: TGTGCCAGCAGCCAAGGACCGATCTACGAGCAGTACTTC. Protein sequence: CASSQGPIYEQYF.